The T cell receptor (beta chain) described here comes from a study of OX40 agonist ivuxolimab in advanced cancers. The study in broad terms: Ivuxolimab was an agonistic, fully human IgG2 monoclonal antibody directed against OX40 (CD134), a costimulatory receptor. Intravenous ivuxolimab was administered to patients every 2 weeks at six dose levels: 0.01, 0.1, 0.3, 1.5, 3 and 10 mg/kg. Among the roughly 50 dose-escalation patients, roughly 20 had hepatocellular carcinoma, some 15 melanoma, 9 renal cell carcinoma and 9 head and neck cancer. In the dose-escalation cohort, nearly 85% of patients were male, and the mean age was 60 years with a range of roughly 20 to 85. Patients were allowed to have had prior anti-PD-1, anti-PD-L1 or anti-CTLA-4 therapy, and 40% of the dose-escalation patients had previously received checkpoint inhibitors. Partial responses occurred in three dose-escalation patients: two with cutaneous melanoma and one with hepatocellular carcinoma. Peripheral TCRbeta sequencing aimed to test whether ivuxolimab altered TCR sequence diversity and caused clonal T-cell expansion. The paper describes the monotherapy dose-escalation part (N = 52 patients) of the phase I trial of ivuxolimab. General conclusions and limits of the study: At doses from 0.1 to 3.0 mg/kg, clonal expansion was seen in both CD4+ and CD8+ blood T cells between baseline and week 6. Low levels of normalized T-cell clonal expansion were also seen in some nonresponding patients. After ivuxolimab, expanded clones were on average more numerous among CD8+ T cells than among CD4+ T cells. Antigen specificity was not determined for the clonally expanded peripheral T cells. Partial responders in the 0.1-3.0 mg/kg groups had among the lowest normalized peripheral clonal expansion, especially among CD8+ T cells.

The trial excluded patients who had a history of autoimmune disease or who were on systemic immunosuppression. Peripheral blood for TCR sequencing was collected from all dose cohorts at baseline, on cycle 4 day 1, and on cycle 7 day 1. Samples were obtained from an open-label, multicenter, first-in-human phase I dose-escalation trial of ivuxolimab. Adults with locally advanced or metastatic head and neck squamous cell, hepatocellular, melanoma or renal cell carcinoma were enrolled in the trial. Before TCR sequencing, CD4+ T cells and CD8+ T cells were sorted from peripheral blood as separate populations. For sequencing of the TCRbeta CDR3 region, genomic DNA was extracted from the sorted cells. The immunoSEQ Assay was used for sequencing of TCRbeta CDR3 regions. This is the immuneACCESS table as TCRdb keeps it, with only in-frame sequences that have V and J called. A part of the clones is gone; compared with another copy, unresolved V genes explain less than half, and the rest is unexplained. The sample yields about 25,000 clones; approximately 80% were counted once. Clones ranked in the top ten supply more than 20% of the sample.

The germline V gene encodes CDR1 SEHNR and CDR2 FQNEAQ (reference sequence). Its CDR3 holds 15 amino acids, cysteine through phenylalanine. Just the 45-base CDR3 DNA is kept, in frame starting at base 1. V is reduced by 5 bases and J by 1 base, leaving a spacing of 15 bases between them. As regards this clone: The clone's antigen remains unknown. One base away there is no much larger clone; base qualities are not given.

The sequence was collected from an adult with an advanced solid tumor such as melanoma, head and neck, liver or kidney cancer. Sequencing was performed on CD4+ or CD8+ T cells sorted from blood, taken in a trial of the OX40 agonist ivuxolimab. The chain was built from TRBV7-9 and TRBJ2-7, with a weak D call of TRBD1 (5 bases match). The DNA is TGTGCCAGCAGCACAAATGGGCAGGGTTCCTACGAGCAGTACTTC. It codes for CASSTNGQGSYEQYF.